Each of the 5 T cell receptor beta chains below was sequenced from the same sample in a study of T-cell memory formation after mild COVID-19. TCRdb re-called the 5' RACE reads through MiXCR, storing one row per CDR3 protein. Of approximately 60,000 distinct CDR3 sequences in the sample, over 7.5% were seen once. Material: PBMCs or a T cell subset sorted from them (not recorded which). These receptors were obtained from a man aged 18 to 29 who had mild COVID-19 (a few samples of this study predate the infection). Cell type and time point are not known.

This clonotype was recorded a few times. CDR3 protein: CSARSGEGQPQHF. The DNA for the CDR3 is TGCAGTGCTAGGTCAGGGGAGGGTCAGCCCCAGCATTTT. J is TRBJ1-5 and V is TRBV20-1, with D possibly being TRBD1 (6 bases). CDR3 size: 13 residues. The germline gives CDR1 DFQATT, CDR2 SNEGSKA (reference sequence). Between the trimmed V and J ends, which lost 3 bases and 6 bases, there was a span of 12 bases.

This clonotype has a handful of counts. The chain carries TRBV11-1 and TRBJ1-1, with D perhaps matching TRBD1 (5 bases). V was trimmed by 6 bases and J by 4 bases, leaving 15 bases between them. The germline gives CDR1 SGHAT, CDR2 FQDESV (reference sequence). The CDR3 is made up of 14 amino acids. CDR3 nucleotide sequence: TGTGCCAGCAGGGCTCGAGGGGAGGTCACTGAAGCTTTCTTT. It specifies CASRARGEVTEAFF.

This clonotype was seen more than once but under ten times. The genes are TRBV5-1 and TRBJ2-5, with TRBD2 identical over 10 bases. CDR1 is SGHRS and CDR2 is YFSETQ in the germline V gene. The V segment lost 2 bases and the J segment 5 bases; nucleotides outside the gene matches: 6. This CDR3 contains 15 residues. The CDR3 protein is CASSLGTSAPETQYF. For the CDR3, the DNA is TGCGCCAGCAGCTTAGGGACTAGCGCTCCGGAGACCCAGTACTTC.

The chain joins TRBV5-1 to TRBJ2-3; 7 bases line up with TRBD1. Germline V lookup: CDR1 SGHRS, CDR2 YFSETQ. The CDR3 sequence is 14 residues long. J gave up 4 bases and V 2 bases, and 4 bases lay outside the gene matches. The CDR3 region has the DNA TGCGCCAGCAGCTTACAGGGGTTACCAGATACGCAGTATTTT. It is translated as CASSLQGLPDTQYF.

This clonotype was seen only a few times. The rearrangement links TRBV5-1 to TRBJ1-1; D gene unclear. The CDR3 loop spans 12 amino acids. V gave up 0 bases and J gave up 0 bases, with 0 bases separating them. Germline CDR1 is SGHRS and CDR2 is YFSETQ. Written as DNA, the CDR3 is TGCGCCAGCAGCTTGGTGAACACTGAAGCTTTCTTT. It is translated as CASSLVNTEAFF.